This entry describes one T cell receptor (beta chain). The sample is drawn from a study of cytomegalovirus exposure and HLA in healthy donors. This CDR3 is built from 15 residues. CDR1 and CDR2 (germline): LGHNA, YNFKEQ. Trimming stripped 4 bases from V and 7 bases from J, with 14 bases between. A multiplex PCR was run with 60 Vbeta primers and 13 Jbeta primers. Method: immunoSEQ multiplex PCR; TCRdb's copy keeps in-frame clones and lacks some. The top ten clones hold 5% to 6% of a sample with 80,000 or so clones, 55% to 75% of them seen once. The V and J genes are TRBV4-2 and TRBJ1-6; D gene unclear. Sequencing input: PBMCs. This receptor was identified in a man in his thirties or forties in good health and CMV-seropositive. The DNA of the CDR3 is TGTGCCAGCAGCCTCACGGGAGGCGCGAATTCACCCCTCCACTTT. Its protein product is CASSLTGGANSPLHF.